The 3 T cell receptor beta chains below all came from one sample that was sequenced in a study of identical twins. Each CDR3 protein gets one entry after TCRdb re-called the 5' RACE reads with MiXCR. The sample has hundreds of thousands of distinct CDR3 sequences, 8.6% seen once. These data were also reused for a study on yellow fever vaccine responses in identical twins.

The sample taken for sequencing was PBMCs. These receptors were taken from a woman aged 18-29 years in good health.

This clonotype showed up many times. CDR3 sequence reads: CASSLTDTGELFF. The CDR3 DNA sequence: TGCGCCAGCAGCTTAACAGACACCGGGGAGCTGTTTTTT. V and J are TRBV5-1 and TRBJ2-2; D unresolved. Germline loops: CDR1 SGHRS, CDR2 YFSETQ. Trimming took off 2 bases at V and 3 bases at J, with 5 bases between the two ends. The CDR3 contains 13 residues.

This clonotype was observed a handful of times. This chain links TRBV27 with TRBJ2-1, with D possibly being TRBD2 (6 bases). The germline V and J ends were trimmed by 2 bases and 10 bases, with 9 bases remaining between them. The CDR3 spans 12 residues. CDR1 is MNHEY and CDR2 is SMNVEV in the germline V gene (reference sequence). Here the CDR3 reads CASSLEGLEQFF. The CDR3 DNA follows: TGTGCCAGCAGTTTAGAGGGACTCGAGCAGTTCTTC.

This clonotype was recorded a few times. This CDR3 reads CATSGGLAGVTDTQYF. The CDR3 DNA is TGTGCCACCAGCGGCGGACTAGCGGGAGTGACAGATACGCAGTATTTT. J is TRBJ2-3 and V is TRBV15, with 13 bases fitting TRBD2. This CDR3 has 16 residues. V lost 5 bases and J lost 3; bases outside the gene matches: 5. Germline CDR1 and CDR2: LNHNV and YYDKDF (reference sequence).